This record looks at one T cell receptor beta chain sequence and its context. What it binds is unknown. Relative to the germline gene, one junction end is altered; a read error may explain this. Per the germline V gene, CDR1 is SEHNR and CDR2 is FQNEAQ (reference sequence). There are 16 residues in the CDR3. The sample is drawn from a study of blood T cells in healthy people across ages. General study findings and limits: A roughly linear fall in TCR beta diversity per million T cells was seen with increasing age. The long-lived group displayed more naive CD4+ cells, plus higher diversity, than the aged donors did.

The draw of peripheral blood yielded ten milliliters from each donor. Primed by a sample-barcoded 5' primer and a J-beta primer mix, a second PCR proceeded for about 6 to 11 cycles. A template-switch adaptor that had 12 random nucleotides put a tag on each cDNA molecule. TCRdb independently ran MiXCR on the 5' RACE reads; one entry per CDR3 protein. The repertoire holds 1.5 million to 2 million distinct CDR3 sequences, with 39% as singletons. Sequences were obtained from blood. This clonotype was sampled from a human donor in good health. The rearrangement links TRBV7-9 to TRBJ1-2; D unclear. The CDR3 DNA reads as TGTGCCAGCGGCTTAGCGCGAGAAACGGTGTACTATGGCTACACCTTC. This translates into CASGLARETVYYGYTF.